This T cell receptor (beta chain) was identified during a study of T cells of healthy individuals. TCRdb analysed the 5' RACE reads with MiXCR anew, one entry per CDR3 protein. The data hold tens of thousands of distinct CDR3 sequences, with more than 4.5% observed a single time. This clonotype was detected ten times or more. There are 14 residues in the CDR3. Trimming took off 8 bases at V and 4 bases at J, with 14 bases between the two ends. Germline V gene sequence: CDR1 SNHLY, CDR2 FYNNEI. The chain is built from TRBV2 and TRBJ2-2, with D perhaps TRBD1 (6 bases). This receptor was taken from a female donor in good health. CDR3 sequence (DNA): TGTGCCAGCGTCAGGACAGTAGCCACCGGGGAGCTGTTTTTT. Amino acids: CASVRTVATGELFF.